This TCR beta chain was profiled in a study of circulating and synovial CD4+ cells in juvenile arthritis. General study points: These blood cells shared more CDR3 sequences with synovium than bulk blood.

In its sample, this clone was seen a few times. Its antigen remains unknown. Germline CDR1 is MDHEN and CDR2 is SYDVKM. The CDR3 contains 15 residues. J gave up 3 bases and V 5 bases, and 7 bases lay outside the gene matches. The assay was immunoSEQ multiplex PCR, and TCRdb's table has in-frame clones only and misses some. This table has tens of thousands of clones, 80% to 95% appearing once. The sequence derives from a human donor with juvenile idiopathic arthritis. The rearrangement joins TRBV28 to TRBJ2-7; 10 nucleotides match TRBD1. Sequencing was done on a sample of CD4+ T cells from blood. The CDR3 DNA sequence: TGTGCCAGCAGTCCCGCCGACAGGGGGCTCTACGAGCAGTACTTC. It encodes CASSPADRGLYEQYF.